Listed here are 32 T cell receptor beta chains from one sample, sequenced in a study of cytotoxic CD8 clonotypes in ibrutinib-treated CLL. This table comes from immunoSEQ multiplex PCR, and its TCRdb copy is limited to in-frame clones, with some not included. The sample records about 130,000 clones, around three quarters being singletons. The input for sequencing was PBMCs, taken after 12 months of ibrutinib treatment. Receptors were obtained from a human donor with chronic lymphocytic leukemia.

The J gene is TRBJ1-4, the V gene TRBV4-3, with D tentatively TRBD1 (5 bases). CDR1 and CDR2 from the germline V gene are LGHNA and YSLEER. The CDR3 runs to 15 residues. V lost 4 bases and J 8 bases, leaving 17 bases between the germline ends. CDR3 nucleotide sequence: TGCGCCAGCAGCCTCGGGACGATTCGAGGGGAAAAACTGTTTTTT. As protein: CASSLGTIRGEKLFF.

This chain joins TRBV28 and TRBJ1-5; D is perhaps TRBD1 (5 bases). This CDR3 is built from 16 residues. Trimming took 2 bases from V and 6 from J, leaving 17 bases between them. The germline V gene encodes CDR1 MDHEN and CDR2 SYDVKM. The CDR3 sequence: CASSLPTGYNRQPQHF. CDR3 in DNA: TGTGCCAGCAGTTTACCAACAGGATACAATCGTCAGCCCCAGCATTTT.

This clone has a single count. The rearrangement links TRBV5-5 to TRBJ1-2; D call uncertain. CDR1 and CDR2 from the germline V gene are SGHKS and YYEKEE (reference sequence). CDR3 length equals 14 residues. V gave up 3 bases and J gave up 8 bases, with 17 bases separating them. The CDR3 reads CASSSRPITGGYTF. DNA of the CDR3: TGTGCCAGCAGCTCCCGCCCTATAACGGGGGGCTACACCTTC.

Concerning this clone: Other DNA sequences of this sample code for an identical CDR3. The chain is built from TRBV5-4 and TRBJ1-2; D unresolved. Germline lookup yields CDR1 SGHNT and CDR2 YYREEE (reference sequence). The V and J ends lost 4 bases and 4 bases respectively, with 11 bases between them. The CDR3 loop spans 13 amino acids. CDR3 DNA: TGTGCCAGCAGCCTTTTTGCTGGCTATGGCTACACCTTC. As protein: CASSLFAGYGYTF.

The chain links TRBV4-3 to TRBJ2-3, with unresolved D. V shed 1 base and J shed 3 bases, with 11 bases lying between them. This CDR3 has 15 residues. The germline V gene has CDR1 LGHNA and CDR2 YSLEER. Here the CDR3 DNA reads TGCGCCAGCAGCCAAGGGCCGATACAGACAGATACGCAGTATTTT. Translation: CASSQGPIQTDTQYF.

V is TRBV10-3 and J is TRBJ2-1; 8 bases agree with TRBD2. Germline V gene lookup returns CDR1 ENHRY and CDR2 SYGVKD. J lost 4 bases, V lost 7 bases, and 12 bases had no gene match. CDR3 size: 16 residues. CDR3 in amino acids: CAIMGSGVGYYNEQFF. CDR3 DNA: TGTGCCATCATGGGTAGCGGGGTGGGTTATTACAATGAGCAGTTCTTC.

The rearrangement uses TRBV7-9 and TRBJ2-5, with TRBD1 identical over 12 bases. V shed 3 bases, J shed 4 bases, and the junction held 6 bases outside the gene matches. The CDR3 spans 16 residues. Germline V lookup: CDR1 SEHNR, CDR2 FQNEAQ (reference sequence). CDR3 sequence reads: CASSFPGQGAGETQYF. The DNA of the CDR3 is TGTGCCAGCAGCTTTCCGGGACAGGGGGCCGGAGAGACCCAGTACTTC.

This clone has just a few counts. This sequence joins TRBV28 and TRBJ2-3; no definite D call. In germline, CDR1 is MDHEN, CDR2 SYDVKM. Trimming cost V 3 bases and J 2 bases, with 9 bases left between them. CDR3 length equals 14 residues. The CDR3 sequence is CASSLLLLTDTQYF. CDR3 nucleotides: TGTGCCAGCAGTTTGTTACTCCTCACAGATACGCAGTATTTT.

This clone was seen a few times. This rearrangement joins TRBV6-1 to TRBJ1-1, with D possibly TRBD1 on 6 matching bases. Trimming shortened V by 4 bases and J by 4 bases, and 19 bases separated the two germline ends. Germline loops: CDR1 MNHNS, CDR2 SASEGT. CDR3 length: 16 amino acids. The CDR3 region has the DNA TGTGCCAGCAGTGTACGGTACAGGGTAACGGGCACTGAAGCTTTCTTT. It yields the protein CASSVRYRVTGTEAFF.

The CDR3 DNA sequence: TGCGCCAGCAGAAGGGGTTCTGACACTGAAGCTTTCTTT. This codes for CASRRGSDTEAFF. The V and J genes are TRBV4-1 and TRBJ1-1; TRBD1 is a possible D gene (5 bases). This CDR3 contains 13 residues. Between the trimmed V and J ends, which lost 6 bases and 3 bases, there was a span of 11 bases. The germline V gene has CDR1 MGHRA and CDR2 YSYEKL.

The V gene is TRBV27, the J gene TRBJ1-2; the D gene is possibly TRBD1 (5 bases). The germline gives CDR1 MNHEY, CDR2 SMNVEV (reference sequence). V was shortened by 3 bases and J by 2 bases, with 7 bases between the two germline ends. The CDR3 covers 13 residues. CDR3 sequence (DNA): TGTGCCAGCAGTTTCCGACAGAACTATGGCTACACCTTC. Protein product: CASSFRQNYGYTF.

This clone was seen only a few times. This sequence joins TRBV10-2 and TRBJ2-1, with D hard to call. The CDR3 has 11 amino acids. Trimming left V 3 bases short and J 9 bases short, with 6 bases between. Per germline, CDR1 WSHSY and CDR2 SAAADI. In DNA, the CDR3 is TGCGCCAGCAGTGATTTGGCTGAGCAGTTCTTC. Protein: CASSDLAEQFF.

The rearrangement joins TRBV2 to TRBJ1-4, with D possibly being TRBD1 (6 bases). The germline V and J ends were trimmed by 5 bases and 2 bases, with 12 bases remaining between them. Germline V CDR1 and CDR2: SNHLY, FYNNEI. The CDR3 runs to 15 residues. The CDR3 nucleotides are TGTGCCAGCAGTCCGCAGGGGTTGACTAATGAAAAACTGTTTTTT. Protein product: CASSPQGLTNEKLFF.

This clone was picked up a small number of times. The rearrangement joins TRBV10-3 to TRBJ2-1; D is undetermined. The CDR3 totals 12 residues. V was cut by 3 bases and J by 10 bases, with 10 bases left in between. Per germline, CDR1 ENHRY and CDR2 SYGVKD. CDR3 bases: TGTGCCATCAGTGAACTTGGGCGGGAGCAGTTCTTC. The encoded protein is CAISELGREQFF.

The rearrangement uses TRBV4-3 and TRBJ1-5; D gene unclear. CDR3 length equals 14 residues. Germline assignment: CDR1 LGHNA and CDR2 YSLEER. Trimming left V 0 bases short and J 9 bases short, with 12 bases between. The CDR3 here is CASSQDFGIGPQHF. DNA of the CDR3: TGCGCCAGCAGCCAAGATTTCGGAATAGGGCCCCAGCATTTT.

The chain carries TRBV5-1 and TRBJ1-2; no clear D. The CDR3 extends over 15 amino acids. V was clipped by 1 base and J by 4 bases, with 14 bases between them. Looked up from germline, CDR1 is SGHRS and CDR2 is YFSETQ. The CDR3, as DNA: TGCGCCAGCAGCTTGTCGGGCCAGACGGGCTATGGCTACACCTTC. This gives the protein CASSLSGQTGYGYTF.

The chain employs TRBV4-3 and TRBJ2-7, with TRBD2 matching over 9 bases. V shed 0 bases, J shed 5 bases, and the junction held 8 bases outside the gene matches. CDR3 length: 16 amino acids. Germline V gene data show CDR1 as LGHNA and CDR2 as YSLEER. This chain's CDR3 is CASSQESGLAGHEQYF. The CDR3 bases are TGCGCCAGCAGCCAAGAGTCTGGTCTAGCGGGACACGAGCAGTACTTC.

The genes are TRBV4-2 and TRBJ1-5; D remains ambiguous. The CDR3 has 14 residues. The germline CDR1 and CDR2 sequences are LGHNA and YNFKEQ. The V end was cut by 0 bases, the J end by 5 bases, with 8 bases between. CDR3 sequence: CASSQDGWDQPQHF. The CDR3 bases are TGTGCCAGCAGCCAAGATGGGTGGGATCAGCCCCAGCATTTT.

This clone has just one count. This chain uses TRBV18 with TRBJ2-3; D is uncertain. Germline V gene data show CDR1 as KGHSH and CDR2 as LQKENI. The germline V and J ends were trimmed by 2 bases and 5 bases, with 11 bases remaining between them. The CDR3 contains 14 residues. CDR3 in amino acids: CASSPGTSVDTQYF. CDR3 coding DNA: TGTGCCAGCTCACCAGGAACATCCGTAGATACGCAGTATTTT. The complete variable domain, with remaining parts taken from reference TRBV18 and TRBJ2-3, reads NAGVMQNPRHLVRRRGQEARLRCSPMKGHSHVYWYRQLPEEGLKFMVYLQKENIIDESGMPKERFSAEFPKEGPSILRIQQVVRGDSAAYFCASSPGTSVDTQYFGPGTRLTVL.

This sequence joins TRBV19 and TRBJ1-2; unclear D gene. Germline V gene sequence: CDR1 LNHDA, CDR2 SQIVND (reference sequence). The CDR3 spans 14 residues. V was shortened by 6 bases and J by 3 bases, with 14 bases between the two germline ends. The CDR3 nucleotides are TGTGCCAGTAGAAGCCAGGAGAGCTACTATGGCTACACCTTC. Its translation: CASRSQESYYGYTF.

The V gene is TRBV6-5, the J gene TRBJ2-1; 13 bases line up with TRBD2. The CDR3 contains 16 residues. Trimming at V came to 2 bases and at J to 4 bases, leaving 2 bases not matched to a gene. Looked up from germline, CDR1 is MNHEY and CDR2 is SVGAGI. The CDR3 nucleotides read TGTGCCAGCAGTTACCAGGGACTAGCGGGGTACAATGAGCAGTTCTTC. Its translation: CASSYQGLAGYNEQFF.

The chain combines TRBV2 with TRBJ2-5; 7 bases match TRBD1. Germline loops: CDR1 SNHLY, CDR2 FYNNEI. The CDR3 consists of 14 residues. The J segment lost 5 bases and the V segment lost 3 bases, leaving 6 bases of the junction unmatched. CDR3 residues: CASSEKGGWETQYF. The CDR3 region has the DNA TGTGCCAGCAGTGAGAAAGGGGGCTGGGAGACCCAGTACTTC.

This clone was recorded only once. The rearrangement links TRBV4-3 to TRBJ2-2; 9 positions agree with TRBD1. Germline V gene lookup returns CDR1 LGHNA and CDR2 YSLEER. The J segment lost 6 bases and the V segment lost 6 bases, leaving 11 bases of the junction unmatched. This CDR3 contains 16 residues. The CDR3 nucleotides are TGCGCCAGCAGTCCAGGGGACAGGGATTCTCCCGGGGAGCTGTTTTTT. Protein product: CASSPGDRDSPGELFF.

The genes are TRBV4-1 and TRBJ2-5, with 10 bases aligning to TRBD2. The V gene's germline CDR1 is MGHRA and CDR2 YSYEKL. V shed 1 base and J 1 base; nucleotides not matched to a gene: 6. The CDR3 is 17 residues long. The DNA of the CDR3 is TGCGCCAGCAGCCAAGGGCCTAGCGGGGGAACCCAAGAGACCCAGTACTTC. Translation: CASSQGPSGGTQETQYF.

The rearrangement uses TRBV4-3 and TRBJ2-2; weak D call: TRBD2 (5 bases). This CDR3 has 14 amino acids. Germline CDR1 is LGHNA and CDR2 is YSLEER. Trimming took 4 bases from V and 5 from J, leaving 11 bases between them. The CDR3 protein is CASSPHPGTGELFF. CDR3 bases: TGCGCCAGCAGCCCCCATCCGGGGACCGGGGAGCTGTTTTTT.

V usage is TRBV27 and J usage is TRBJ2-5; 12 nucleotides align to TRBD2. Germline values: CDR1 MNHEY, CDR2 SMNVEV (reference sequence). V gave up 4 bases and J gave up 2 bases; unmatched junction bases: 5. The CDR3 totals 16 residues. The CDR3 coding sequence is TGTGCCAGCAGTTCGACCGGGACTAGCGGGCAAGAGACCCAGTACTTC. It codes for CASSSTGTSGQETQYF.

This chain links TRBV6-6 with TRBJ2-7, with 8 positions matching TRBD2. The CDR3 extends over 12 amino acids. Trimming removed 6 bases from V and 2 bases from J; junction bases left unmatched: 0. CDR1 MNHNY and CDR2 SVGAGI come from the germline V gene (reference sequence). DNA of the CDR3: TGTGCCAGCAGGGGACTAGCCTACGAGCAGTACTTC. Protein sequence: CASRGLAYEQYF.

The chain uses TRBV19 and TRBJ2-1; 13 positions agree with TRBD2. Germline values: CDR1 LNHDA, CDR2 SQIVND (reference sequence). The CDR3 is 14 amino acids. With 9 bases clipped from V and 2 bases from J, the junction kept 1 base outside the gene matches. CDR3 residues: CASTSGRAYNEQFF. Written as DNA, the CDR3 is TGTGCCAGCACTAGCGGGAGGGCCTACAATGAGCAGTTCTTC.

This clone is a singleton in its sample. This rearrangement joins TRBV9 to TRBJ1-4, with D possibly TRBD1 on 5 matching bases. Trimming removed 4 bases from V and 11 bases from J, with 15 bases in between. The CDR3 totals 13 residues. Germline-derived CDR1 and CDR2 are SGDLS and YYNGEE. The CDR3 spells CASSPLGRDKLFF. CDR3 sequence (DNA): TGTGCCAGCAGCCCGCTGGGCAGGGACAAACTGTTTTTT.

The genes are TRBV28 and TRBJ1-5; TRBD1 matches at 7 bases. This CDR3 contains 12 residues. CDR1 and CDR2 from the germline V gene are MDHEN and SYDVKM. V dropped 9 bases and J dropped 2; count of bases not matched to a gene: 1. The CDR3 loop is CASGQGNQPQHF. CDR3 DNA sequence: TGTGCCAGTGGACAGGGCAATCAGCCCCAGCATTTT.

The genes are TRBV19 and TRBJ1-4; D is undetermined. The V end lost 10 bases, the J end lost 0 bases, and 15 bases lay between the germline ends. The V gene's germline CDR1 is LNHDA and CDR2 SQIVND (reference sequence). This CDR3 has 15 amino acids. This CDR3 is CATTRRGATNEKLFF. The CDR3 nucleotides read TGTGCCACCACCCGTCGGGGAGCAACTAATGAAAAACTGTTTTTT.

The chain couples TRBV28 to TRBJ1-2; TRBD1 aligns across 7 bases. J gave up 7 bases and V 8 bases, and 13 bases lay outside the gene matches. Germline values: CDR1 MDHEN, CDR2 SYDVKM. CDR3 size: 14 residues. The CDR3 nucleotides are TGTGCCAGCGTCCAAAGGGGGCGAAGGTCTGGCTACACCTTC. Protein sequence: CASVQRGRRSGYTF.